Presented here are 2 T cell receptor beta chains from one specimen sequenced in a study of PD-L1 blockade in urothelial cancer. Assay: immunoSEQ multiplex PCR; the TCRdb copy retains only in-frame clones and omits some. The repertoire has around 100,000 clones, roughly 88% of them found once; the top ten carry about 2.4%. The material sequenced was PBMCs, taken around atezolizumab (anti-PD-L1) treatment. The source is a man aged 50 to 59 with urothelial cancer.

V gene TRBV2 combines with J gene TRBJ1-1, with TRBD1 matching over 9 bases. In germline, CDR1 is SNHLY, CDR2 FYNNEI. The CDR3 totals 15 residues. Trimming cost V 4 bases and J 6 bases; bases outside gene matches: 9. The CDR3, as DNA: TGTGCCAGCAGTGGATCACAGGGGGCTAATTCTGAAGCTTTCTTT. Translation gives CASSGSQGANSEAFF.

This chain uses TRBV6-5 with TRBJ1-1; TRBD1 matches 10 bases. Per germline, CDR1 MNHEY and CDR2 SVGAGI. The CDR3 runs to 12 residues. V shed 10 bases, J shed 10 bases, and the junction held 9 bases outside the gene matches. The CDR3 protein is CATGTGALGAFF. As DNA, the CDR3 is TGTGCCACCGGGACAGGGGCTCTTGGAGCTTTCTTT.